This TCR beta chain was documented in a study of cytomegalovirus exposure and HLA in healthy donors. Overall study results and limits: Most of the TCR beta V segments (in an earlier analysis) were productive either about 87% or about 30% of the time.

The CDR3 length is 15 residues. Trimming shortened V by 4 bases and J by 4 bases, and 14 bases separated the two germline ends. Germline V gene data show CDR1 as MGHRA and CDR2 as YSYEKL. The PCR made use of 60 Vbeta and 13 Jbeta primers. Measured with immunoSEQ multiplex PCR; TCRdb has only the in-frame clones, and not every one. The sample table sets out 53,000 or so clones. A note on this clone: Its matching antigen is unknown.

The receptor was derived from a male donor in good health and CMV-seropositive. V usage is TRBV4-1 and J usage is TRBJ1-3, with D perhaps TRBD1 (5 bases). The sample taken for sequencing was PBMCs. CDR3 residues: CASSLSGGFGNTIYF. Written as DNA, the CDR3 is TGCGCCAGCAGCCTTTCGGGGGGTTTCGGAAACACCATATATTTT.